The 7 T cell receptor beta chains below were found in one sample sequenced in a study of cytomegalovirus exposure and HLA in healthy donors. This PCR relied on a set of 60 Vbeta primers and 13 Jbeta primers. Sequencing used immunoSEQ multiplex PCR; TCRdb keeps in-frame clones, though not all of them. The top ten clones hold less than 5% of a sample with around 160,000 clones, around four fifths of them seen once. The sample comprised PBMCs. These receptor sequences come from a man aged 45-65 years in good health and CMV-seropositive.

The V call is TRBV7-2, the J call TRBJ2-7, with 9 bases identical to TRBD2. The CDR3 runs to 14 residues. V lost 2 bases and J lost 3; bases outside the gene matches: 2. Germline values: CDR1 SGHTA, CDR2 FQGNSA. CDR3 sequence: CASSLLAGVYEQYF. CDR3 bases: TGTGCCAGCAGCTTATTAGCGGGAGTCTACGAGCAGTACTTC. Complete variable domain (other parts from reference TRBV7-2 and TRBJ2-7): GAGVSQSPSNKVTEKGKDVELRCDPISGHTALYWYRQSLGQGLEFLIYFQGNSAPDKSGLPSDRFSAERTGGSVSTLTIQRTQQEDSAVYLCASSLLAGVYEQYFGPGTRLTVT.

On this clone itself: This same CDR3 is encoded by further DNA sequences in the sample. This chain uses TRBV5-1 with TRBJ2-7; 9 nucleotides match TRBD1. There are 14 residues in the CDR3. CDR1 is SGHRS, CDR2 YFSETQ, per germline. Germline trimming cut 3 bases from V and 4 bases from J; bases unmatched to any gene: 5. CDR3 region: CASSSGTGSYEQYF. In DNA, the CDR3 is TGCGCCAGCAGCTCCGGGACAGGGAGTTACGAGCAGTACTTC.

This clone turned up a few times. The chain has TRBV5-1 and TRBJ1-1; D possibly corresponds to TRBD1 (6 bases). This CDR3 is built from 11 residues. CDR1 and CDR2 (germline): SGHRS, YFSETQ. With 3 bases removed from V and 10 bases from J, the gap between germline ends came to 10 bases. The CDR3: CASSYTGIAFF. The CDR3 nucleotides are TGCGCCAGCAGCTATACAGGGATAGCTTTCTTT.

The chain links TRBV6-6 to TRBJ2-1, with D perhaps TRBD1 (5 bases). Trimming stripped 5 bases from V and 8 bases from J, with 13 bases between. The length of the CDR3 is 13 residues. Germline lookup yields CDR1 MNHNY and CDR2 SVGAGI (reference sequence). The CDR3 DNA reads as TGTGCCAGCAGTCCATTCAGGGCCCATGAGCAGTTCTTC. Translation: CASSPFRAHEQFF.

J is TRBJ2-4 and V is TRBV27; 8 bases fit TRBD2. Unmatched junction bases numbered 24, after V lost 6 bases and J lost 8 bases. This CDR3 comprises 19 residues. In germline, CDR1 is MNHEY, CDR2 SMNVEV (reference sequence). The CDR3 bases are TGTGCCAGCAGCCCCCGGGGGACCGGGACTAGAACGGTGTTGCACATTCAGTACTTC. Translation: CASSPRGTGTRTVLHIQYF.

The CDR3 DNA reads TGTGCCAGTAGAATGGTTAGGAGCACTGAAGCTTTCTTT. Protein product: CASRMVRSTEAFF. The chain recombines TRBV19 with TRBJ1-1, with D uncertain. V lost 6 bases and J 4 bases, leaving 12 bases between the germline ends. Germline-derived CDR1 and CDR2 are LNHDA and SQIVND (reference sequence). This CDR3 has 13 residues.

The chain uses TRBV7-2 and TRBJ2-1; D gene ambiguous. The length of the CDR3 is 11 residues. Germline-derived CDR1 and CDR2 are SGHTA and FQGNSA. V lost 2 bases and J 8 bases, leaving 4 bases between the germline ends. The CDR3 nucleotides are TGTGCCAGCAGCTTAAGCTATGAGCAGTTCTTC. The encoded protein is CASSLSYEQFF.